This T cell receptor beta chain originates from a study of shared clonotypes between healthy human individuals. CDR1 is SEHNR, CDR2 FQNEAQ, per germline (reference sequence). V lost 5 bases and J 4 bases, leaving 17 bases between the germline ends. This CDR3 spans 16 amino acids. In the naive CD8 group, cells lacked CD45RO and were positively selected for CCR7, so terminally differentiated effector memory CD45RA+ cells were left out. Genomic DNA from each subset was divided evenly over several immunoSEQ plates. Per the study methods: Filtering differed since immunoSEQ provided only junctions, with no quality scores. Generated by immunoSEQ multiplex PCR, the TCRdb table keeps only in-frame clones and is missing some. The V and J calls and clone size were taken over from that table, and D and trimming were inferred from the DNA. The sample comprises some 2 million clones, approximately 94% of which are singletons, and 0.95% to 1.5% rests with the top ten.

This clonotype originated in a man between 18 and 29 years old in good health. Sequenced sample: naive CD8+ T cells sorted from blood. The chain links TRBV7-9 to TRBJ1-4; D is unclear. This CDR3 is CASSGMSAPVNEKLFF. For the CDR3, the DNA is TGTGCCAGCAGCGGCATGTCGGCCCCTGTTAATGAAAAACTGTTTTTT.